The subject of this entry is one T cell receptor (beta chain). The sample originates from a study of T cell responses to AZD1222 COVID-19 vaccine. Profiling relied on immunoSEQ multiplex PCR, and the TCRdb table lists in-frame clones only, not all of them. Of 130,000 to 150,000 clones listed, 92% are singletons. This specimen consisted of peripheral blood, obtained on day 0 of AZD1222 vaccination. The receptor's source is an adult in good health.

The CDR3 DNA reads TGCAGCGTTGAAGGGCCCAGCTTGGTTGAGCAGTTCTTC. It encodes CSVEGPSLVEQFF. This chain uses TRBV29-1 with TRBJ2-1; D is undetermined. CDR1 and CDR2 from the germline V gene are SQVTM and ANQGSEA. V was trimmed by 1 base and J by 9 bases, leaving 13 bases between them. CDR3 length: 13 residues.